The entry that follows covers one T cell receptor (beta chain) sequence. Its antigen is currently unknown. The sample belongs to a study of OX40 agonist ivuxolimab in advanced cancers. Findings of the study overall: The average count of expanded clones was higher among CD8+ T cells than among CD4+.

The protocol was immunoSEQ multiplex PCR, while the TCRdb copy is restricted to in-frame clones and leaves out a portion. The profile shows tens of thousands of clones, about 80% of them singletons. The source material was CD4+ or CD8+ T cells sorted from blood, sampled in a trial of the OX40 agonist ivuxolimab. The TCR comes from an adult with an advanced solid tumor such as melanoma, head and neck, liver or kidney cancer.

The DNA of the CDR3 is TGTGCCAGCAGCGCACGTGGTCAAGAGACCCAGTACTTC. This gives the protein CASSARGQETQYF. The chain recombines TRBV11-3 with TRBJ2-5; unclear D gene. Germline V gene lookup returns CDR1 SGHNT and CDR2 YENEEA. Trimming removed 5 bases from V and 2 bases from J, with 9 bases in between. The CDR3 spans 13 residues.